The 25 T cell receptor beta chains reported below all come from one sample, sequenced in a study of blood T cell repertoires in COVID-19. The repertoire was sequenced with immunoSEQ multiplex PCR; TCRdb's copy has only in-frame clones and lacks some. The data show over 350,000 clones, approximately 87% seen once. Material for sequencing was PBMCs or T cells enriched from blood (not recorded which). These receptors all stem from a woman aged 45-59 years who had recovered from COVID-19.

This clone was observed a single time. The V and J genes are TRBV7-2 and TRBJ1-2; 9 positions agree with TRBD1. Unmatched junction bases numbered 7, after V lost 5 bases and J lost 3 bases. Germline values: CDR1 SGHTA, CDR2 FQGNSA. The CDR3 is 15 amino acids. The CDR3 nucleotides are TGTGCCAGCAGCCCGAGAACAGGGGGCCACTATGGCTACACCTTC. This sequence encodes CASSPRTGGHYGYTF.

This chain joins TRBV4-3 and TRBJ1-2; D call uncertain. This CDR3 is built from 15 residues. V lost 0 bases and J lost 4, with 12 bases in between. The germline CDR1 and CDR2 sequences are LGHNA and YSLEER. The CDR3 reads CASSQEEHSPYGYTF. In DNA, the CDR3 is TGCGCCAGCAGCCAAGAGGAGCACTCGCCCTATGGCTACACCTTC.

The chain carries TRBV9 and TRBJ2-7, with D maybe TRBD1 (5 bases). V lost 0 bases and J lost 3, with 16 bases in between. The CDR3 runs 16 residues. CDR1 and CDR2 from the germline V gene are SGDLS and YYNGEE. CDR3 coding DNA: TGTGCCAGCAGCGTAGCTTTGGGGCAGGCGTACTACGAGCAGTACTTC. Translating gives CASSVALGQAYYEQYF.

The CDR3 sequence is CASSEGTSGESDTQYF. The CDR3 DNA is TGTGCCAGCAGTGAAGGGACTAGCGGGGAATCAGATACGCAGTATTTT. The chain couples TRBV2 to TRBJ2-3; 12 bases align to TRBD2. Germline trimming cut 1 base from V and 4 bases from J; bases unmatched to any gene: 3. The CDR3 is 16 residues long. The germline V gene has CDR1 SNHLY and CDR2 FYNNEI.

The chain combines TRBV28 with TRBJ1-6; 8 bases agree with TRBD1. The V gene's germline CDR1 is MDHEN and CDR2 SYDVKM. This CDR3 contains 15 residues. The V gene end was trimmed by 6 bases and the J gene end by 7 bases; junction bases not matched to a gene: 8. CDR3 nucleotide sequence: TGTGCCAGCAGCTACCGGACAGGGCTGAATTCACCCCTCCACTTT. Protein: CASSYRTGLNSPLHF.

V is TRBV7-9 and J is TRBJ1-2; D is perhaps TRBD1 (6 bases). From germline, CDR1 is SEHNR and CDR2 FQNEAQ (reference sequence). CDR3 length: 19 amino acids. V was trimmed by 8 bases and J by 7 bases, leaving 35 bases between them. The CDR3 nucleotides are TGTGCCAGCCGTTTAAGCTTCCCCCAAGACCGGGACACCTTCGCTGGCTACACCTTC. It yields the protein CASRLSFPQDRDTFAGYTF.

The genes are TRBV2 and TRBJ2-3, with TRBD2 matching 11 bases. The V gene's germline CDR1 is SNHLY and CDR2 FYNNEI. The CDR3 totals 17 residues. J lost 2 bases, V lost 6 bases, and 10 bases had no gene match. This CDR3 is CASRDPGLAGITDTQYF. For the CDR3, the DNA is TGTGCCAGCAGGGACCCAGGACTAGCGGGTATCACAGATACGCAGTATTTT. The whole variable domain, remainder taken from reference TRBV2 and TRBJ2-3, is EPEVTQTPSHQVTQMGQEVILRCVPISNHLYFYWYRQILGQKVEFLVSFYNNEISEKSEIFDDQFSVERPDGSNFTLKIRSTKLEDSAMYFCASRDPGLAGITDTQYFGPGTRLTVL.

This clone has a single count. This chain links TRBV30 with TRBJ1-5, with D possibly being TRBD1 (5 bases). Deletions cut 0 bases from V and 2 bases from J, with 11 bases between. This CDR3 is built from 15 residues. Germline CDR1 reads GTSNPN; CDR2 reads SVGIG (reference sequence). CDR3 in amino acids: CAWSVSGLGNQPQHF. The CDR3 region has the DNA TGTGCCTGGAGTGTATCGGGACTTGGCAATCAGCCCCAGCATTTT.

The rearrangement links TRBV27 to TRBJ1-1; D is unresolved. The V gene lost 5 bases and the J gene lost 3 bases, with 19 bases spanning the gap. Germline-derived CDR1 and CDR2 are MNHEY and SMNVEV (reference sequence). The CDR3 loop spans 16 amino acids. The CDR3 region is CASSRRGLGADTEAFF. The CDR3, as DNA: TGTGCCAGCAGTCGTCGTGGGTTGGGAGCCGACACTGAAGCTTTCTTT.

A single count supports this clone. The rearrangement uses TRBV7-9 and TRBJ2-3, with TRBD1 identical over 8 bases. Germline V gene data show CDR1 as SEHNR and CDR2 as FQNEAQ (reference sequence). The CDR3 length is 16 residues. J lost 2 bases, V lost 2 bases, and 6 bases had no gene match. CDR3 sequence: CASSLTGGINTDTQYF. The DNA of the CDR3 is TGTGCCAGCAGCTTAACAGGGGGGATAAACACAGATACGCAGTATTTT.

This clone was seen a handful of times. The chain carries TRBV5-5 and TRBJ1-5, with TRBD1 matching over 8 bases. CDR3 length equals 16 residues. CDR1 is SGHKS and CDR2 is YYEKEE in the germline V gene (reference sequence). The V segment lost 2 bases and the J segment 3 bases; nucleotides outside the gene matches: 7. This chain's CDR3 is CASSFRGTGANQPQHF. The CDR3 coding sequence is TGTGCCAGCAGCTTCCGCGGGACAGGAGCCAATCAGCCCCAGCATTTT.

The J gene is TRBJ2-7, the V gene TRBV3-1 (or the pseudogene TRBV3-2), with D possibly matching TRBD2 (5 bases). The V gene's germline CDR1 is LGHDT and CDR2 YNNKEL (reference sequence). V shed 7 bases and J shed 1 base, with 17 bases lying between them. The CDR3 is made up of 15 amino acids. CDR3: CASKSRSSGSYEQYF. CDR3 bases: TGTGCCAGCAAGTCCCGTTCGAGCGGTTCCTACGAGCAGTACTTC.

V and J are TRBV28 and TRBJ1-6, with a tentative D call TRBD1 (5 bases). Germline V gene data show CDR1 as MDHEN and CDR2 as SYDVKM. The CDR3 contains 15 residues. The V gene lost 8 bases and the J gene lost 0 bases, with 11 bases spanning the gap. The CDR3 sequence is CASFGGSSYNSPLHF. The DNA for the CDR3 is TGTGCCAGCTTCGGGGGAAGCTCCTATAATTCACCCCTCCACTTT.

The chain links TRBV7-9 to TRBJ2-1; no clear D. There are 12 residues in the CDR3. V shed 5 bases and J shed 9 bases, with 11 bases lying between them. Germline CDR1 SEHNR, CDR2 FQNEAQ (reference sequence). The CDR3 is CASSPWSGEQFF. The CDR3 DNA reads TGTGCCAGCAGCCCATGGTCAGGTGAGCAGTTCTTC.

The CDR3 spells CAWSVRGIGVSSYNSPLHF. CDR3 nucleotide sequence: TGTGCCTGGAGTGTACGGGGTATCGGGGTCAGCTCCTATAATTCACCCCTCCACTTT. The rearrangement links TRBV30 to TRBJ1-6; D remains ambiguous. Trimming took off 0 bases at V and 0 bases at J, with 18 bases between the two ends. Germline V CDR1 and CDR2: GTSNPN, SVGIG (reference sequence). The length of the CDR3 is 19 residues.

The chain links TRBV7-2 to TRBJ2-2; 7 bases align to TRBD1. Germline lookup yields CDR1 SGHTA and CDR2 FQGNSA. The length of the CDR3 is 16 residues. With V trimmed by 1 base and J by 2 bases, 4 bases remained unmatched. The CDR3 region is CASSLGQGLNTGELFF. The CDR3, as DNA: TGTGCCAGCAGCTTAGGACAGGGCCTAAACACCGGGGAGCTGTTTTTT.

The chain employs TRBV4-1 and TRBJ1-2; 7 nucleotides match TRBD1. Germline V CDR1 and CDR2: MGHRA, YSYEKL. The J segment lost 4 bases and the V segment lost 1 base, leaving 9 bases of the junction unmatched. The CDR3 consists of 16 residues. CDR3 residues: CASSQVGQSDFYGYTF. CDR3 DNA: TGCGCCAGCAGCCAAGTGGGACAGTCAGATTTCTATGGCTACACCTTC.

V usage is TRBV6-5 and J usage is TRBJ1-5; D perhaps matches TRBD1 (5 bases). Germline V gene sequence: CDR1 MNHEY, CDR2 SVGAGI. The V and J ends lost 2 bases and 9 bases respectively, with 5 bases between them. The CDR3 spans 11 residues. The CDR3 DNA sequence: TGTGCCAGCAGTTACCAGGGGCCCCAGCATTTT. Translation gives CASSYQGPQHF.

V usage is TRBV19 and J usage is TRBJ1-1; D may be TRBD1 (5 bases). This CDR3 has 15 residues. Trimming removed 4 bases at V and 8 bases at J, with 20 bases between. Germline CDR1 LNHDA, CDR2 SQIVND (reference sequence). The CDR3 sequence is CASSKGGQGLREAFF. The CDR3 nucleotides are TGTGCCAGTAGTAAGGGCGGTCAGGGCCTGAGGGAAGCTTTCTTT.

The V gene is TRBV24-1, the J gene TRBJ1-5; a weak D match, TRBD1 (6 bases). Trimming removed 4 bases at V and 7 bases at J, with 16 bases between. Germline lookup yields CDR1 KGHDR and CDR2 SFDVKD. The CDR3 covers 15 residues. The CDR3 nucleotides read TGTGCCACCAGTGACCCAGGGGAGTACGGCCAGCCCCAGCATTTT. The encoded protein is CATSDPGEYGQPQHF.

This clone has only a few counts. The chain couples TRBV4-1 to TRBJ1-1, with 7 positions matching TRBD1. Germline loops: CDR1 MGHRA, CDR2 YSYEKL. This CDR3 is built from 18 residues. With V trimmed by 0 bases and J by 4 bases, 14 bases remained unmatched. The CDR3 is CASSQDLFPDRDATEAFF. CDR3 bases: TGCGCCAGCAGCCAAGATCTTTTCCCCGACAGGGATGCCACTGAAGCTTTCTTT.

The count of this clone is one. CDR3 DNA sequence: TGCGCCAGCAGCTCACAGGGGGCTTGGGAGACCCAGTACTTC. The encoded protein is CASSSQGAWETQYF. J is TRBJ2-5 and V is TRBV5-1; 9 bases align to TRBD1. V lost 3 bases, J lost 5 bases, and 5 bases stayed unmatched. This CDR3 region has 14 residues. Germline lookup yields CDR1 SGHRS and CDR2 YFSETQ.

V is TRBV7-2 and J is TRBJ2-5, with 9 bases that match TRBD2. The CDR3 is 16 residues long. Germline-derived CDR1 and CDR2 are SGHTA and FQGNSA. V was pared by 2 bases and J by 5 bases, with 9 bases of the junction left unmatched. The CDR3 loop reads CASSLQSGGMVETQYF. As DNA, the CDR3 is TGTGCCAGCAGCTTACAGAGCGGGGGGATGGTGGAGACCCAGTACTTC. The complete variable domain, with remaining parts taken from reference TRBV7-2 and TRBJ2-5, reads GAGVSQSPSNKVTEKGKDVELRCDPISGHTALYWYRQSLGQGLEFLIYFQGNSAPDKSGLPSDRFSAERTGGSVSTLTIQRTQQEDSAVYLCASSLQSGGMVETQYFGPGTRLLVL.

This clone was seen more than once but under ten times. The chain links TRBV5-6 to TRBJ1-6, with 9 bases aligning to TRBD1. The germline V gene has CDR1 SGHDT and CDR2 YYEEEE. The CDR3 extends over 15 amino acids. Losses at the gene ends were 4 bases for V and 9 bases for J; bases not matched to a gene: 8. The CDR3 sequence is CASSRDRVNLSPLHF. The DNA for the CDR3 is TGTGCCAGCAGCCGGGACAGGGTAAATCTTTCACCCCTCCACTTT.

This chain links TRBV30 with TRBJ2-1; 7 nucleotides align to TRBD2. CDR1 is GTSNPN, CDR2 SVGIG, per germline (reference sequence). The CDR3 has 12 residues. Germline trimming cut 2 bases from V and 6 bases from J; bases unmatched to any gene: 1. This CDR3 is CAWSSGVNEQFF. Written as DNA, the CDR3 is TGTGCCTGGAGTAGCGGGGTCAATGAGCAGTTCTTC.